Following are 24 T cell receptor beta chains from one sample sequenced in a study of T cell changes during pregnancy in multiple sclerosis. Generated by immunoSEQ multiplex PCR, the TCRdb table keeps only in-frame clones and is missing some. Of around 60,000 clones listed, approximately 85% were seen once; the top ten hold approximately 1.8%. Sequences were derived from peripheral blood, sampled in the first trimester of pregnancy. The receptors shown here come from a female donor with multiple sclerosis, enrolled in a pregnancy study.

The genes are TRBV7-9 and TRBJ2-5, with D possibly matching TRBD1 (6 bases). Trimming removed 0 bases at V and 1 base at J, with 9 bases between. The CDR3 covers 15 residues. Germline V gene sequence: CDR1 SEHNR, CDR2 FQNEAQ (reference sequence). The CDR3 sequence is CASSLAVGGQETQYF. The DNA for the CDR3 is TGTGCCAGCAGCTTAGCTGTAGGGGGCCAAGAGACCCAGTACTTC.

V usage is TRBV2 and J usage is TRBJ2-5, with TRBD2 identical over 13 bases. Per germline, CDR1 SNHLY and CDR2 FYNNEI. V lost 5 bases and J lost 3; bases outside the gene matches: 3. This CDR3 region has 15 residues. Here the CDR3 DNA reads TGTGCCAGCAGTCCCGGACTAGCGGGAGAAGAGACCCAGTACTTC. Translated, it gives CASSPGLAGEETQYF.

V gene TRBV10-3 combines with J gene TRBJ1-3, with TRBD1 identical over 8 bases. Germline CDR1 and CDR2: ENHRY and SYGVKD. The CDR3 is made up of 15 amino acids. J gave up 4 bases and V 3 bases, and 5 bases lay outside the gene matches. The CDR3 sequence: CAISDQGAKGNTIYF. In DNA, the CDR3 is TGTGCCATCAGTGATCAGGGGGCGAAGGGAAACACCATATATTTT.

The chain uses TRBV9 and TRBJ2-3; 10 bases agree with TRBD2. V lost 2 bases, J lost 5 bases, and 5 bases stayed unmatched. Per germline, CDR1 SGDLS and CDR2 YYNGEE. CDR3 size: 15 residues. The CDR3 sequence: CASSVTSGTRDTQYF. The CDR3, as DNA: TGTGCCAGCAGCGTTACTAGCGGGACTAGAGATACGCAGTATTTT.

The rearrangement links TRBV25-1 to TRBJ2-5; 9 positions match TRBD1. CDR3 length: 17 residues. V gave up 5 bases and J gave up 3 bases; unmatched junction bases: 13. Germline-derived CDR1 and CDR2 are MGHDK and SYGVNS. Here the CDR3 reads CASSTNTGGRWEETQYF. CDR3 nucleotides: TGTGCCAGCAGTACAAACACAGGGGGCAGGTGGGAAGAGACCCAGTACTTC.

This chain links TRBV7-2 with TRBJ2-1, with 13 bases matching TRBD2. V shed 5 bases and J 10 bases; nucleotides not matched to a gene: 8. CDR3 length: 15 residues. In germline, CDR1 is SGHTA, CDR2 FQGNSA. CDR3 sequence reads: CASSPVLAGGLEQFF. CDR3 bases: TGTGCCAGCAGCCCAGTACTAGCGGGAGGGTTGGAGCAGTTCTTC.

The chain carries TRBV5-5 and TRBJ2-3; D might be TRBD2 (6 bases). V was trimmed by 4 bases and J by 0 bases, leaving 12 bases between them. This CDR3 has 15 amino acids. The V gene's germline CDR1 is SGHKS and CDR2 YYEKEE (reference sequence). The chain's CDR3 is CASSPGLFSTDTQYF. DNA for the CDR3: TGTGCCAGCAGCCCGGGACTTTTTAGCACAGATACGCAGTATTTT.

J is TRBJ1-2 and V is TRBV19, with 8 bases matching TRBD1. The CDR3 is made up of 13 amino acids. The J segment lost 7 bases and the V segment lost 5 bases, leaving 6 bases of the junction unmatched. The germline V gene has CDR1 LNHDA and CDR2 SQIVND (reference sequence). The CDR3: CASSLPTGVGYTF. As DNA, the CDR3 is TGTGCCAGTAGTCTCCCGACAGGGGTTGGCTACACCTTC.

The V call is TRBV7-7, the J call TRBJ2-1, with D perhaps matching TRBD2 (6 bases). Germline values: CDR1 SSHAT, CDR2 FNYEAQ (reference sequence). The CDR3 sequence is 11 residues long. Trimming stripped 5 bases from V and 11 bases from J, with 10 bases between. The CDR3 DNA sequence: TGTGCCAGCAGCCACGGCGGGAAGCAGTTCTTC. Translation: CASSHGGKQFF.

The V and J genes are TRBV5-1 and TRBJ1-1; 7 nucleotides agree with TRBD1. The CDR3 spans 15 residues. CDR1 and CDR2 from the germline V gene are SGHRS and YFSETQ. Trimming at V came to 4 bases and at J to 1 base, leaving 7 bases not matched to a gene. In DNA form, the CDR3 reads TGCGCCAGCAGCCCGGGACAGAGGAAGAACACTGAAGCTTTCTTT. This gives the protein CASSPGQRKNTEAFF.

This clone was observed once. The chain recombines TRBV7-2 with TRBJ2-5; a weak D match, TRBD2 (5 bases). Trimming removed 6 bases at V and 7 bases at J, with 15 bases between. From germline, CDR1 is SGHTA and CDR2 FQGNSA. The CDR3 has 13 amino acids. CDR3 nucleotides: TGTGCCAGCAGTCCACCTAGCTCGGTGACCCAGTACTTC. As protein: CASSPPSSVTQYF.

The chain uses TRBV2 and TRBJ1-3; D uncertain. Trimming pared 0 bases from V and 4 bases from J, leaving 7 bases between. The germline V gene has CDR1 SNHLY and CDR2 FYNNEI. This CDR3 has 14 amino acids. The CDR3 is CASSEAREGNTIYF. CDR3 nucleotides: TGTGCCAGCAGTGAAGCGCGGGAGGGAAACACCATATATTTT.

The chain employs TRBV29-1 and TRBJ2-7; TRBD2 might be the D (5 bases). The CDR3 length is 15 residues. V shed 4 bases and J shed 1 base, with 17 bases lying between them. Looked up from germline, CDR1 is SQVTM and CDR2 is ANQGSEA. CDR3 nucleotide sequence: TGCAGCGTTGTAAGAGAGGGTAAATCTTCCTACGAGCAGTACTTC. Amino acids: CSVVREGKSSYEQYF.

The V and J genes are TRBV7-9 and TRBJ1-1, with TRBD1 matching over 9 bases. J lost 6 bases, V lost 6 bases, and 14 bases had no gene match. The CDR3 extends over 16 amino acids. The germline V gene has CDR1 SEHNR and CDR2 FQNEAQ (reference sequence). The CDR3 sequence: CASRHEGDRAFPEAFF. The CDR3 bases are TGTGCCAGCAGGCATGAGGGGGACAGGGCTTTTCCTGAAGCTTTCTTT.

This clone came up once. The V and J genes are TRBV10-1 and TRBJ2-2; 9 bases fit TRBD1. The V and J ends lost 5 bases and 7 bases, in that order; junction bases with no gene match: 5. This CDR3 has 14 amino acids. The V gene's germline CDR1 is WNHNN and CDR2 SYGVQD (reference sequence). This chain's CDR3 is CASSLTGGGGELFF. The CDR3 DNA reads TGCGCCAGCAGTTTAACAGGGGGCGGCGGGGAGCTGTTTTTT.

This chain uses TRBV6-6 with TRBJ1-1; TRBD1 agrees at 7 bases. CDR3 size: 16 residues. Germline CDR1 MNHNY, CDR2 SVGAGI (reference sequence). V lost 2 bases and J lost 2; bases outside the gene matches: 8. CDR3 sequence: CASSYKRKGANTEAFF. In DNA form, the CDR3 reads TGTGCCAGCAGTTACAAGCGGAAGGGGGCCAACACTGAAGCTTTCTTT.

The gene calls are TRBV28 and TRBJ2-1, with 9 positions matching TRBD2. This CDR3 is built from 16 residues. In germline, CDR1 is MDHEN, CDR2 SYDVKM. V trimming: 2 bases; J trimming: 2 bases; junction bases outside the gene matches: 4. The chain's CDR3 is CASSLGLAGPYNEQFF. The CDR3 DNA is TGTGCCAGCAGTTTAGGGCTAGCGGGACCCTACAATGAGCAGTTCTTC.

The gene calls are TRBV30 and TRBJ2-7; TRBD1 matches 8 bases. J lost 6 bases, V lost 5 bases, and 9 bases had no gene match. The germline CDR1 and CDR2 sequences are GTSNPN and SVGIG (reference sequence). The CDR3 is made up of 13 amino acids. The DNA of the CDR3 is TGTGCCTGGTCCTGGACAGGGACGGGCGAGCAGTACTTC. Encoded protein: CAWSWTGTGEQYF.

This chain connects TRBV25-1 to TRBJ2-3; 8 bases fit TRBD2. Germline assignment: CDR1 MGHDK and CDR2 SYGVNS. The CDR3 is 14 residues long. The ends lost 7 bases at V and 2 bases at J; junction bases unmatched: 5. The CDR3: CASNLAGTTDTQYF. The CDR3, as DNA: TGTGCCAGCAATTTAGCGGGAACCACAGATACGCAGTATTTT.

The chain joins TRBV5-1 to TRBJ2-7, with 9 positions matching TRBD1. J was trimmed by 4 bases and V by 3 bases; bases with no gene match: 5. This CDR3 comprises 14 residues. Germline CDR1 and CDR2: SGHRS and YFSETQ. This chain's CDR3 is CASSSGTGTYEQYF. CDR3 DNA: TGCGCCAGCAGCTCGGGGACAGGGACATACGAGCAGTACTTC.

This clone was seen a single time. The rearrangement joins TRBV5-4 to TRBJ2-5; 11 nucleotides agree with TRBD2. V dropped 3 bases and J dropped 5; count of bases not matched to a gene: 6. In germline, CDR1 is SGHNT, CDR2 YYREEE (reference sequence). CDR3 size: 15 residues. This chain's CDR3 is CASSSPTSGKETQYF. The DNA for the CDR3 is TGTGCCAGCAGCTCCCCGACTAGCGGGAAGGAGACCCAGTACTTC.

V is TRBV19 and J is TRBJ2-3; the match to TRBD1 covers 7 bases. Germline assignment: CDR1 LNHDA and CDR2 SQIVND (reference sequence). This CDR3 region has 15 residues. The V gene end was trimmed by 5 bases and the J gene end by 5 bases; junction bases not matched to a gene: 10. The CDR3 region has the DNA TGTGCCAGTAGTGGATGGGGAACAGGGGAAGATACGCAGTATTTT. Protein: CASSGWGTGEDTQYF.

This clone was detected only a few times. CDR3 amino acids: CASSSADRSNTEAFF. In DNA, the CDR3 is TGTGCCAGCAGCTCCGCGGACAGGTCGAACACTGAAGCTTTCTTT. This chain links TRBV7-9 with TRBJ1-1; TRBD1 matches at 7 bases. J was trimmed by 1 base and V by 4 bases; bases with no gene match: 6. The germline CDR1 and CDR2 sequences are SEHNR and FQNEAQ (reference sequence). CDR3 length: 15 residues.

The genes are TRBV25-1 and TRBJ2-7; 8 bases match TRBD1. This CDR3 contains 15 residues. After removal of 3 bases from V and 5 bases from J, the junction contained 9 bases not matched to a gene. The V gene's germline CDR1 is MGHDK and CDR2 SYGVNS. The CDR3 nucleotides are TGTGCCAGCAGTGACCCAGGGGGCGCCTTAGACGAGCAGTACTTC. It specifies CASSDPGGALDEQYF.